Here is one T cell receptor (beta chain) with its context. Its target is unknown. Sequence at one end of the junction differs from germline and may be a read error. These data are taken from a study of T cell repertoires in cytomegalovirus infection. Across the whole study: It was the public TCR beta signatures that indicated both CMV infection and matching HLA type.

Study observations and caveats: CMV-specific TCR beta clonotypes restricted by HLA-C dominated the ex vivo response.

The CDR3 spans 11 residues. Germline CDR1 and CDR2: MNHNS and SASEGT. In TCRdb, the reads were re-called with MiXCR into one record per CDR3 protein. Of about 490,000 distinct CDR3 sequences listed, 26% are singletons. Specimen: PBMCs. The source of this sequence is a human donor in good health (CMV status not recorded). Some clones in this sample may be carry-over from other donors' samples. V and J are TRBV6-1 and TRBJ2-5, with 8 bases aligning to TRBD2. In DNA, the CDR3 is TGTGCCAGCAGCTCGCCGGGACTAGTCACTTTC. It specifies CASSSPGLVTF.